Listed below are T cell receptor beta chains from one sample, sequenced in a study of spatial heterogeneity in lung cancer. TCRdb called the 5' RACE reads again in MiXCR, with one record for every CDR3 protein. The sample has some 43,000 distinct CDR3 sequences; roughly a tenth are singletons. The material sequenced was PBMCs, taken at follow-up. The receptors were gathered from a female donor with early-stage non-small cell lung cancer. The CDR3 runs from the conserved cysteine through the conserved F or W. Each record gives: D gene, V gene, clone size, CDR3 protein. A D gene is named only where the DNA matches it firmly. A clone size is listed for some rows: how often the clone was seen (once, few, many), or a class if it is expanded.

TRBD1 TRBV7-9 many CASSSDRGRTGELFF
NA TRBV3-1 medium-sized CASSQAQGSEAFF
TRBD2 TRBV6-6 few CASSYEAGPAIQETQYF
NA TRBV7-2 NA CASSLTGTDTQYF
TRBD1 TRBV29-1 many CSVLIQGATYEQYF
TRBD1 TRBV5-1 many CASSLATGAETQYF
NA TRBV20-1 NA CSARQGLHEQYF
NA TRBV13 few CASSFRGLGETQYF
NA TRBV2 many CASSEGRHNSPLHF
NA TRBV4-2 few CASSQEARPTDTQYF
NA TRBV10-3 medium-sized CAISLRTEETQYF
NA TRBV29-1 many CSVVVGSGNTIYF
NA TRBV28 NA CASSFSRGRNEQYF
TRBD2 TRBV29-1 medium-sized CSVEPLAGGEETQYF
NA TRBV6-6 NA CASSYSSLSGTYNEQFF
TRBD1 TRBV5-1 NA CASSLEGQGTGTDTQYF
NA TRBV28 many CASSSGAINTEAFF
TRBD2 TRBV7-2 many CASSPGLAGADTQYF
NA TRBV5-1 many CASSLSGDASQPQHF
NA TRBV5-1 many CASSLEVRRVDTQYF
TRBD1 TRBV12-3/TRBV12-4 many CASRMGTGTNEQYF
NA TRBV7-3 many CASSSTGAGELFF
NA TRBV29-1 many CSVEEGFNEQFF
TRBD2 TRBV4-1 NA CASSQGVGGGAEKTQYF
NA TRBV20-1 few CSASKIYPPFF
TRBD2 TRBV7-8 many CASSLTSGTDTQYF
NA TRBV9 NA CASSVVIGTGANVLTF
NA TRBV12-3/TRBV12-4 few CASSSRNEQFF
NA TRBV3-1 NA CASSSPGFDLSAYNEQFF